Listed below are T cell receptor beta chains from one sample, sequenced in a study of blood T cell repertoires in COVID-19. Profiled with immunoSEQ multiplex PCR; TCRdb holds only in-frame clones, not every one. The table has 250,000 to 300,000 clones, roughly nine tenths seen once. The sequencing input was PBMCs or T cells enriched from blood (not recorded which). All receptors come from a human donor in a cohort exposed to, infected with or recovered from COVID-19 (not recorded which). The donor label of this sample is uncertain. Each CDR3 is given with its conserved first and last residue. The D gene is left open where the match is weak. Clone size appears in some rows only: once, few, many, or a class for an expanded clone.

v_call: TRBV19
d_call: .
clone_size: .
j_call: TRBJ2-1
cdr3_aa: CASSIGGNEQFF
cdr3_nt: TGTGCCAGTAGTATTGGAGGGAATGAGCAGTTCTTC

v_call: TRBV5-5
d_call: .
clone_size: .
j_call: TRBJ2-5
cdr3_aa: CASSFVQGTYQETQYF
cdr3_nt: TGTGCCAGCAGCTTCGTACAGGGGACTTACCAAGAGACCCAGTACTTC

v_call: TRBV18
d_call: .
clone_size: .
j_call: TRBJ1-3
cdr3_aa: CASSLSEAFSSGNTIYF
cdr3_nt: TGTGCCAGCTCACTCAGCGAGGCCTTCAGCTCTGGAAACACCATATATTTT

v_call: TRBV5-1
d_call: .
clone_size: .
j_call: TRBJ1-1
cdr3_aa: CASSSTYRAEATEAFF
cdr3_nt: TGCGCCAGCAGCTCAACCTACAGGGCTGAGGCCACTGAAGCTTTCTTT

v_call: TRBV18
d_call: .
clone_size: few
j_call: TRBJ2-5
cdr3_aa: CASSLNAGQETQYF
cdr3_nt: TGTGCCAGCTCCCTAAACGCGGGCCAAGAGACCCAGTACTTC

v_call: TRBV27
d_call: .
clone_size: .
j_call: TRBJ2-7
cdr3_aa: CASSLNGVTGGYEQYF
cdr3_nt: TGTGCCAGCAGTTTGAACGGAGTTACGGGTGGCTACGAGCAGTACTTC

v_call: TRBV29-1
d_call: .
clone_size: .
j_call: TRBJ2-6
cdr3_aa: CSVGDTSGANVLTF
cdr3_nt: TGCAGCGTGGGGGACACCTCTGGGGCCAACGTCCTGACTTTC

v_call: TRBV10-3
d_call: TRBD1
clone_size: .
j_call: TRBJ1-2
cdr3_aa: CAILGQGAVGYTF
cdr3_nt: TGTGCCATCCTAGGACAGGGGGCGGTAGGCTACACCTTC

v_call: TRBV13
d_call: .
clone_size: .
j_call: TRBJ1-2
cdr3_aa: CASSLSLRSNYGYTF
cdr3_nt: TGTGCCAGCAGCTTAAGCCTACGGTCGAACTATGGCTACACCTTC

v_call: TRBV2
d_call: .
clone_size: .
j_call: TRBJ1-2
cdr3_aa: CASTAGGPYGYTF
cdr3_nt: TGTGCCAGCACGGCCGGGGGACCTTATGGCTACACCTTC

v_call: TRBV12-1
d_call: .
clone_size: .
j_call: TRBJ2-2
cdr3_aa: CASSGDDRTGGTPGELFF
cdr3_nt: TGTGCCAGCAGTGGGGATGACCGGACAGGGGGAACCCCGGGGGAGCTGTTTTTT

v_call: TRBV7-3
d_call: .
clone_size: .
j_call: TRBJ2-6
cdr3_aa: CASSRESSGANVLTF
cdr3_nt: TGTGCCAGCAGCCGCGAGTCCTCTGGGGCCAACGTCCTGACTTTC

v_call: TRBV7-8
d_call: .
clone_size: .
j_call: TRBJ1-5
cdr3_aa: CASSTGSNQPQHF
cdr3_nt: TGTGCCAGTAGCACAGGGTCCAATCAGCCCCAGCATTTT

v_call: TRBV6-1
d_call: .
clone_size: .
j_call: TRBJ1-5
cdr3_aa: CASGRDYSNQPQHF
cdr3_nt: TGTGCCAGCGGGAGGGATTATAGCAATCAGCCCCAGCATTTT

v_call: TRBV5-1
d_call: TRBD1
clone_size: .
j_call: TRBJ1-3
cdr3_aa: CASSFGQASGNTIYF
cdr3_nt: TGCGCCAGCAGCTTTGGACAGGCCTCTGGAAACACCATATATTTT

v_call: TRBV7-2
d_call: TRBD2
clone_size: .
j_call: TRBJ2-7
cdr3_aa: CASSLDGTSGAYEQYF
cdr3_nt: TGTGCCAGCAGCTTAGATGGGACTAGCGGAGCCTACGAGCAGTACTTC

v_call: TRBV19
d_call: TRBD1
clone_size: .
j_call: TRBJ1-1
cdr3_aa: CASSLMTGVNEAFF
cdr3_nt: TGTGCCAGTAGTTTAATGACAGGGGTGAATGAAGCTTTCTTT

v_call: TRBV5-1
d_call: .
clone_size: once
j_call: TRBJ1-1
cdr3_aa: CASSSGQNTEAFF
cdr3_nt: TGCGCCAGCAGCTCTGGGCAGAACACTGAAGCTTTCTTT

v_call: TRBV10-2
d_call: TRBD2
clone_size: .
j_call: TRBJ2-2
cdr3_aa: CASLASGSLSNTGELFF
cdr3_nt: TGCGCCAGCTTGGCTAGCGGGAGCCTATCGAACACCGGGGAGCTGTTTTTT

v_call: TRBV6-5
d_call: .
clone_size: .
j_call: TRBJ1-1
cdr3_aa: CASTQGLNTEAFF
cdr3_nt: TGTGCCAGCACCCAGGGGTTGAACACTGAAGCTTTCTTT

v_call: TRBV5-1
d_call: .
clone_size: .
j_call: TRBJ1-1
cdr3_aa: CASSLAQLNTEAFF
cdr3_nt: TGCGCCAGCAGCTTGGCACAGTTGAACACTGAAGCTTTCTTT

v_call: TRBV6-4
d_call: TRBD2
clone_size: few
j_call: TRBJ2-1
cdr3_aa: CASSVSSGGSNEQFF
cdr3_nt: TGTGCCAGCAGTGTATCTAGCGGAGGGTCTAATGAGCAGTTCTTC

v_call: TRBV30
d_call: .
clone_size: .
j_call: TRBJ1-6
cdr3_aa: CAWTAGGHSPLHF
cdr3_nt: TGTGCCTGGACTGCGGGGGGGCATTCACCCCTCCACTTT

v_call: TRBV19
d_call: .
clone_size: .
j_call: TRBJ1-5
cdr3_aa: CASTMTGRGNQPQHF
cdr3_nt: TGTGCCAGTACCATGACAGGACGGGGCAATCAGCCCCAGCATTTT

v_call: TRBV12-3/TRBV12-4
d_call: .
clone_size: .
j_call: TRBJ2-3
cdr3_aa: CASSLDLDTQYF
cdr3_nt: TGTGCCAGCAGTTTAGATCTAGATACGCAGTATTTT

v_call: TRBV21-1
d_call: .
clone_size: .
j_call: TRBJ2-6
cdr3_aa: CASSKALRPGANVLTF
cdr3_nt: TGTGCCAGCAGCAAAGCGCTGCGGCCTGGGGCCAACGTCCTGACTTTC

v_call: TRBV3-1/TRBV3-2
d_call: .
clone_size: .
j_call: TRBJ1-3
cdr3_aa: CASSQDAAAGNTIYF
cdr3_nt: TGTGCCAGCAGCCAAGATGCGGCGGCTGGAAACACCATATATTTT

v_call: TRBV28
d_call: TRBD2
clone_size: .
j_call: TRBJ2-3
cdr3_aa: CASSAPRSGGFYGVQYF
cdr3_nt: TGTGCCAGCAGTGCCCCGAGGAGCGGGGGGTTTTATGGTGTTCAGTATTTT

v_call: TRBV24-1
d_call: TRBD1
clone_size: .
j_call: TRBJ1-5
cdr3_aa: CATSDSGGSNQPQHF
cdr3_nt: TGTGCCACCAGTGATTCAGGGGGCTCCAATCAGCCCCAGCATTTT

v_call: TRBV7-2
d_call: .
clone_size: .
j_call: TRBJ1-5
cdr3_aa: CASSRDYQPQHF
cdr3_nt: TGTGCCAGCAGCCGCGACTATCAGCCCCAGCATTTT

v_call: TRBV20-1
d_call: TRBD2
clone_size: .
j_call: TRBJ2-1
cdr3_aa: CSASYSGAISYNEQFF
cdr3_nt: TGCAGTGCTAGTTACAGCGGGGCGATCTCCTACAATGAGCAGTTCTTC

v_call: TRBV6-4
d_call: .
clone_size: .
j_call: TRBJ2-2
cdr3_aa: CASRGTRYGELFF
cdr3_nt: TGTGCCAGCAGAGGGACTCGATACGGGGAGCTGTTTTTT

v_call: TRBV11-2
d_call: .
clone_size: .
j_call: TRBJ1-6
cdr3_aa: CASSGRSSYNSPLHF
cdr3_nt: TGTGCCAGCAGCGGCCGGAGCTCCTATAATTCACCCCTCCACTTT

v_call: TRBV5-1
d_call: TRBD1
clone_size: .
j_call: TRBJ2-5
cdr3_aa: CASRLDRGMETQYF
cdr3_nt: TGCGCCAGCAGGTTAGACAGGGGGATGGAGACCCAGTACTTC

v_call: TRBV18
d_call: TRBD1
clone_size: .
j_call: TRBJ2-1
cdr3_aa: CASSYVPPGTESYNEQFF
cdr3_nt: TGTGCCAGCTCCTACGTTCCGCCCGGGACAGAGAGCTACAATGAGCAGTTCTTC

v_call: TRBV24-1
d_call: .
clone_size: .
j_call: TRBJ1-1
cdr3_aa: CATRAGTEAFF
cdr3_nt: TGTGCCACCAGGGCTGGGACAGAAGCTTTCTTT

v_call: TRBV12-3/TRBV12-4
d_call: TRBD1
clone_size: .
j_call: TRBJ1-2
cdr3_aa: CASTPGGDYGYTF
cdr3_nt: TGTGCCAGCACCCCAGGGGGCGACTATGGCTACACCTTC

v_call: TRBV6-1
d_call: TRBD1
clone_size: .
j_call: TRBJ1-6
cdr3_aa: CASSEMSGGSSPLHF
cdr3_nt: TGTGCCAGCAGTGAAATGTCAGGGGGCAGTTCACCCCTCCACTTT

v_call: TRBV5-1
d_call: TRBD1
clone_size: .
j_call: TRBJ1-1
cdr3_aa: CASSREGTGGGTEAFF
cdr3_nt: TGCGCCAGCAGCCGCGAGGGGACAGGGGGTGGCACTGAAGCTTTCTTT

v_call: TRBV5-1
d_call: .
clone_size: .
j_call: TRBJ2-1
cdr3_aa: CASSPEGLREQFF
cdr3_nt: TGCGCCAGCAGCCCCGAGGGCCTCAGGGAGCAGTTCTTC

v_call: TRBV3-1/TRBV3-2
d_call: TRBD1
clone_size: .
j_call: TRBJ1-5
cdr3_aa: CASSQGLGTGNQPQHF
cdr3_nt: TGTGCCAGCAGCCAAGGCCTCGGGACAGGAAATCAGCCCCAGCATTTT